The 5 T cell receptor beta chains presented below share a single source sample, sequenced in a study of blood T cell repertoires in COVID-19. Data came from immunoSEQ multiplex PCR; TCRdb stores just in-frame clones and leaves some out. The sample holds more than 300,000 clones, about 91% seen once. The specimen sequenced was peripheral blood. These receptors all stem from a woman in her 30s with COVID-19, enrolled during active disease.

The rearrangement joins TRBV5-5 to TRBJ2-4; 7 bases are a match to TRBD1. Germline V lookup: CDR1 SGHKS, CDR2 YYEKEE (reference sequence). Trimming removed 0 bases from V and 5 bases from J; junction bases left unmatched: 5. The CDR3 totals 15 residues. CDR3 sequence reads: CASSLEWTGENIQYF. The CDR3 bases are TGTGCCAGCAGCTTGGAATGGACAGGTGAAAACATTCAGTACTTC.

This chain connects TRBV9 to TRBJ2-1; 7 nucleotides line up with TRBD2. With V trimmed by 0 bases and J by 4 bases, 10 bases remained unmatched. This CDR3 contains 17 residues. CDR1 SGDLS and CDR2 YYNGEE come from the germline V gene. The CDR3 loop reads CASSVGSSGGRYNEQFF. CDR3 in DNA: TGTGCCAGCAGCGTAGGTTCTTCGGGGGGTAGGTACAATGAGCAGTTCTTC.

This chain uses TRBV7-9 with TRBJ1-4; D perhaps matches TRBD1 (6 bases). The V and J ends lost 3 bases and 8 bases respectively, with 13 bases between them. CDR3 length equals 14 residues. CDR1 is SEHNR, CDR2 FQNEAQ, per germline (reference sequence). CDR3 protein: CASSFGRGEEKLFF. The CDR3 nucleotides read TGTGCCAGCAGCTTCGGCAGGGGTGAGGAAAAACTGTTTTTT. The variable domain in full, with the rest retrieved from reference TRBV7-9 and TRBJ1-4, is DTGVSQNPRHKITKRGQNVTFRCDPISEHNRLYWYRQTLGQGPEFLTYFQNEAQLEKSRLLSDRFSAERPKGSFSTLEIQRTEQGDSAMYLCASSFGRGEEKLFFGSGTQLSVL.

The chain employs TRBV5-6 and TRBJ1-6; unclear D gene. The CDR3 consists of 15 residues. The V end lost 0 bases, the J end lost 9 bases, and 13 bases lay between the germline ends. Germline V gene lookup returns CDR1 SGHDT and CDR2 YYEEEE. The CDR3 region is CASSLVRDSFSPLHF. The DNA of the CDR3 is TGTGCCAGCAGCTTGGTTCGGGATTCTTTTTCACCCCTCCACTTT.

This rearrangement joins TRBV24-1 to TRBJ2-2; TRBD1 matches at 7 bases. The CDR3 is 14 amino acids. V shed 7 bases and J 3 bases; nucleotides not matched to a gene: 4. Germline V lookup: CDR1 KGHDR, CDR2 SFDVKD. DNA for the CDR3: TGTGCCACCAGCAGAACAGGGGACACCGGGGAGCTGTTTTTT. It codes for CATSRTGDTGELFF.